This T cell receptor (beta chain) was retrieved from a study of Graves' ophthalmopathy and Graves' hyperthyroidism. Study-wide context: Pretreatment peripheral blood was obtained at initial diagnosis.

RNA transcripts yielded amplified TCR beta CDR3 regions. First-round RT-PCR used HTBI primers; second-round multiplex PCR followed. TCRdb reanalysed the multiplex PCR reads using MiXCR and keeps one entry per CDR3 protein. The table lists 350,000 to 450,000 distinct CDR3 sequences, around 17% of them singletons. Notes on this clonotype: Its target is unknown.

Whole-study results and caveats: Blood was where most expanded thyroid clonotypes above 0.001 frequency also turned up.

Diagnoses were established from clinical symptoms, serum thyroxine, TRAb, thyroid ultrasound and orbital computed tomography. Fresh peripheral blood, about 10 ml, was the PBMC source. Trimming cost V 6 bases and J 1 base, with 15 bases left between them. Germline lookup yields CDR1 MNHNS and CDR2 SASEGT. This CDR3 is 15 amino acids long. The clonotype originates from a woman aged 18 to 35 with Graves' ophthalmopathy. This chain uses TRBV6-1 with TRBJ2-5; D ambiguous. Material for sequencing was peripheral blood. DNA of the CDR3: TGTGCCAGCAGCTCCCACACCCCATCCCAAGAGACCCAGTACTTC. Its translation is CASSSHTPSQETQYF.